This TCR beta chain emerged from a study of identical twins. Template switching created a universal primer site, and the cDNA included unique molecular identifiers. TCRdb called the 5' RACE reads again in MiXCR, with one record for every CDR3 protein. The table has about 280,000 distinct CDR3 sequences, under 9.5% seen once. There are many counts of this clonotype. Trimming took 6 bases from V and 1 from J, leaving 19 bases between them. CDR3 length equals 16 residues. Germline V lookup: CDR1 DFQATT, CDR2 SNEGSKA (reference sequence). These data are also associated with another study on yellow fever vaccine responses in identical twins. In that study: Twins' vaccine T cell responses were reported to seem partly convergent and partly personalized.

The sample comprised memory (CD45RO+) T cells sorted from blood. The genes are TRBV20-1 and TRBJ1-5, with D tentatively TRBD1 (6 bases). The source is a woman between 18 and 29 years old in good health. CDR3 DNA: TGCAGTGCCCCGATGGCACAGGGTCTCAGCAATCAGCCCCAGCATTTT. Translation gives CSAPMAQGLSNQPQHF.